Listed below are T cell receptor beta chains from one sample, sequenced in a study of blood T cell repertoires in COVID-19. TCRdb's copy holds only in-frame clones and misses some; the assay was immunoSEQ multiplex PCR. The table includes around 190,000 clones, around 80% detected once. Sequencing was done on a sample of PBMCs or T cells enriched from blood (not recorded which). These receptors all stem from a woman aged 45 to 65 with acute COVID-19. Both conserved end residues are part of each CDR3. A D gene is named only where the DNA matches it firmly. Clone size, where shown, is once, few, many, or a class for clones that have expanded.

j_call,v_call,d_call,clone_size,cdr3_aa,cdr3_nt
TRBJ2-3,TRBV11-3,TRBD2,NA,CASSLGSITSGRTDTQYF,TGTGCCAGCAGCTTAGGTAGCATTACTAGCGGACGCACAGATACGCAGTATTTT
TRBJ1-1,TRBV6-5,TRBD1,NA,CASSYRTGVNTEAFF,TGTGCCAGCAGTTACCGCACAGGGGTGAACACTGAAGCTTTCTTT
TRBJ1-2,TRBV6-2/TRBV6-3,TRBD1,few,CASSYTGETGGYTF,TGTGCCAGCAGTTACACAGGGGAAACGGGCGGCTACACCTTC
TRBJ2-5,TRBV4-1,NA,NA,CASSQDAETGTQYF,TGCGCCAGCAGCCAAGACGCGGAGACGGGGACCCAGTACTTC
TRBJ1-1,TRBV28,NA,NA,CASSFRGYTEAFF,TGTGCCAGCAGTTTCAGGGGCTACACTGAAGCTTTCTTT
TRBJ1-2,TRBV28,NA,NA,CASTKHRGGYTF,TGTGCCAGCACTAAACACCGAGGAGGCTACACCTTC
TRBJ1-5,TRBV6-2/TRBV6-3,NA,few,CASSRGLWGNQPQHF,TGTGCCAGCAGCAGGGGTCTCTGGGGCAATCAGCCCCAGCATTTT
TRBJ1-5,TRBV19,NA,NA,CASRQRGGGQPQHF,TGTGCCAGTAGGCAAAGGGGGGGCGGGCAGCCCCAGCATTTT
TRBJ1-6,TRBV19,TRBD1,few,CASSSSGTGGSPYDSPLHF,TGTGCCAGTAGTAGCTCCGGGACAGGGGGTAGCCCGTATGATTCACCCCTCCACTTT
TRBJ1-6,TRBV6-5,TRBD1,NA,CATRTGGTYNSPLHF,TGTGCCACCAGGACAGGGGGTACCTATAATTCACCCCTCCACTTT
TRBJ1-1,TRBV19,TRBD1,NA,CASTDRGPNTEAFF,TGTGCCAGTACGGACAGGGGCCCCAACACTGAAGCTTTCTTT
TRBJ1-1,TRBV7-6,TRBD1,NA,CASSVTGVTEAFF,TGTGCCAGCAGCGTAACAGGGGTCACTGAAGCTTTCTTT
TRBJ1-2,TRBV9,NA,NA,CASSATGYGYTF,TGTGCCAGCAGCGCGACGGGCTATGGCTACACCTTC
TRBJ2-4,TRBV28,NA,NA,CASRREGSVNIQYF,TGTGCCAGCAGGCGTGAGGGTTCGGTCAACATTCAGTACTTC
TRBJ1-2,TRBV30,NA,NA,CAWSRGGRVNGYTF,TGTGCCTGGAGTAGGGGCGGTCGTGTGAATGGCTACACCTTC
TRBJ2-5,TRBV24-1,TRBD2,many,CATSDLLAGGQETQYF,TGTGCCACCAGTGATTTGCTAGCGGGGGGGCAAGAGACCCAGTACTTC
TRBJ2-1,TRBV6-4,NA,NA,CASSGWGDNEQFF,TGTGCCAGCAGTGGTTGGGGCGACAATGAGCAGTTCTTC
TRBJ1-5,TRBV6-6,NA,few,CASNVGEWPQHF,TGTGCCAGCAACGTGGGCGAGTGGCCCCAGCATTTT
TRBJ1-4,TRBV19,NA,NA,CASSIFGSANEKLFF,TGTGCCAGTAGTATCTTCGGGAGTGCTAATGAAAAACTGTTTTTT
TRBJ1-1,TRBV2,NA,NA,CASSGGENTEAFF,TGTGCCAGCAGTGGGGGGGAGAACACTGAAGCTTTCTTT
TRBJ2-5,TRBV14,NA,NA,CASSQEGLRQETQYF,TGTGCCAGCAGCCAAGAGGGGCTACGCCAAGAGACCCAGTACTTC
TRBJ2-5,TRBV3-1/TRBV3-2,NA,NA,CASSQGEGVLETQYF,TGTGCCAGCAGCCAAGGGGAAGGGGTTTTAGAGACCCAGTACTTC
TRBJ2-1,TRBV27,TRBD2,NA,CASSSLAGGPNEQFF,TGTGCCAGCAGTTCTTTAGCGGGGGGGCCCAATGAGCAGTTCTTC
TRBJ1-2,TRBV6-5,NA,NA,CASSPPGGNRGYTF,TGTGCCAGCAGTCCTCCCGGGGGGAATCGTGGCTACACCTTC
TRBJ2-1,TRBV6-5,TRBD2,once,CASSPRSGGPPEQFF,TGTGCCAGCAGCCCCAGGAGCGGGGGGCCCCCTGAGCAGTTCTTC
TRBJ1-3,TRBV28,NA,NA,CAVGGAGNTIYF,TGTGCTGTCGGGGGGGCTGGAAACACCATATATTTT
TRBJ1-2,TRBV6-5,NA,NA,CASGSGFYGYTF,TGTGCCAGCGGGTCAGGCTTCTATGGCTACACCTTC
TRBJ1-6,TRBV18,NA,NA,CASSPAAFSSPLHF,TGTGCCAGCTCACCTGCCGCGTTTAGTTCACCCCTCCACTTT
TRBJ2-5,TRBV10-1,NA,NA,CASRRGLGAQETQYF,TGCGCCAGCAGAAGGGGGTTGGGGGCCCAAGAGACCCAGTACTTC
TRBJ1-5,TRBV4-1,NA,NA,CASSQDGAGANQPQHF,TGCGCCAGCAGCCAAGATGGGGCAGGAGCTAATCAGCCCCAGCATTTT
TRBJ1-4,TRBV7-6,TRBD1,NA,CASSPQGAEKLFF,TGTGCCAGCAGCCCTCAGGGGGCCGAAAAACTGTTTTTT
TRBJ2-5,TRBV7-2,TRBD1,NA,CASSGGQQETQYF,TGTGCCAGCAGCGGGGGACAGCAAGAGACCCAGTACTTC
TRBJ1-3,TRBV7-2,TRBD1,NA,CASSLGTANTIYF,TGTGCCAGCAGCCTGGGGACAGCTAACACCATATATTTT
TRBJ1-5,TRBV28,TRBD1,NA,CASSRGQGRNQPQHF,TGTGCCAGCAGCCGCGGACAGGGCCGGAATCAGCCCCAGCATTTT
TRBJ2-2,TRBV5-1,NA,NA,CASSLIRGGVTGELFF,TGCGCCAGCAGCTTAATCCGCGGGGGCGTCACCGGGGAGCTGTTTTTT
TRBJ1-6,TRBV30,TRBD1,NA,CAWQPGQGTYNSPLHF,TGTGCCTGGCAGCCGGGACAGGGGACCTATAATTCACCCCTCCACTTT
TRBJ1-1,TRBV11-1,NA,NA,CASSFQRATEAFF,TGTGCCAGCAGCTTCCAGCGGGCTACTGAAGCTTTCTTT
TRBJ1-1,TRBV5-1,TRBD1,NA,CASSWTGSGSTEAFF,TGCGCCAGCAGCTGGACAGGGTCCGGGAGCACTGAAGCTTTCTTT
TRBJ2-3,TRBV4-1,NA,NA,CASSQDAGGRDRDTQYF,TGCGCCAGCAGCCAAGATGCTGGGGGCAGGGATAGGGATACGCAGTATTTT
TRBJ1-6,TRBV11-2,NA,NA,CASSPGGNSPLHF,TGTGCCAGCAGCCCTGGGGGGAATTCACCCCTCCACTTT
TRBJ2-5,TRBV24-1,NA,NA,CATSDGASETQYF,TGTGCCACCAGTGATGGGGCATCGGAGACCCAGTACTTC
TRBJ1-1,TRBV6-5,NA,NA,CASTSYGEGIRAFF,TGTGCCAGCACCTCCTACGGGGAAGGGATTAGAGCTTTCTTT
TRBJ1-2,TRBV6-2/TRBV6-3,NA,NA,CASSFSYGYTF,TGTGCCAGCAGTTTCAGCTATGGCTACACCTTC
TRBJ1-6,TRBV7-3,TRBD1,NA,CASSLETGISPLHF,TGTGCCAGCAGCTTAGAGACAGGGATTTCACCCCTCCACTTT
TRBJ1-4,TRBV7-8,NA,NA,CASSLTGKAEKLFF,TGTGCCAGCAGCTTAACAGGGAAGGCTGAAAAACTGTTTTTT
TRBJ1-2,TRBV5-1,TRBD1,NA,CASSFGTGGPLGYGYTF,TGCGCCAGCAGCTTCGGGACAGGGGGTCCTCTAGGGTATGGCTACACCTTC
TRBJ1-4,TRBV10-1,NA,once,CASSPTLGASEKLFF,TGCGCCAGCAGCCCCACGCTAGGGGCAAGTGAAAAACTGTTTTTT
TRBJ1-5,TRBV7-9,NA,NA,CASSLAAGNNQPQHF,TGTGCCAGCAGCTTAGCAGCAGGAAACAATCAGCCCCAGCATTTT
TRBJ1-1,TRBV3-1/TRBV3-2,NA,NA,CASTEESENTEAFF,TGTGCCAGCACCGAGGAATCGGAGAACACTGAAGCTTTCTTT
TRBJ1-1,TRBV25-1,TRBD1,NA,CASSDGRDRNTEAFF,TGTGCCAGCAGTGATGGGCGGGACAGGAACACTGAAGCTTTCTTT
TRBJ1-1,TRBV2,NA,NA,CASSDSSTEAFF,TGTGCCAGCAGTGATAGTAGCACTGAAGCTTTCTTT
TRBJ1-2,TRBV19,NA,few,CARTKGEPDYGYTF,TGTGCCAGGACCAAGGGGGAACCTGACTATGGCTACACCTTC
TRBJ2-5,TRBV7-7,NA,NA,CASSISGTRETQYF,TGTGCCAGCAGCATCTCCGGGACACGGGAGACCCAGTACTTC
TRBJ1-3,TRBV6-2/TRBV6-3,NA,NA,CASSYPARVPGNTIYF,TGTGCCAGCAGTTACCCCGCCCGGGTCCCTGGAAACACCATATATTTT
TRBJ1-1,TRBV7-9,NA,NA,CASSLSGVYTEAFF,TGTGCCAGCAGCTTATCGGGGGTTTACACTGAAGCTTTCTTT
TRBJ1-5,TRBV2,NA,once,CASTAGPNQPQHF,TGTGCCAGCACCGCGGGGCCCAATCAGCCCCAGCATTTT
TRBJ2-5,TRBV9,NA,few,CASSPRGTQYF,TGTGCCAGCAGCCCTCGGGGGACCCAGTACTTC
TRBJ1-3,TRBV18,TRBD1,NA,CASSPHPEGQIYF,TGTGCCAGCTCACCTCACCCCGAGGGACAGATATATTTT
TRBJ2-1,TRBV7-9,TRBD2,NA,CASSLGAGAGNEQFF,TGTGCCAGCAGCTTAGGAGCGGGGGCCGGGAATGAGCAGTTCTTC
TRBJ2-1,TRBV5-1,NA,NA,CASSLLSVGGSRNEQFF,TGCGCCAGCAGCTTGTTGTCTGTCGGTGGTTCTAGGAATGAGCAGTTCTTC